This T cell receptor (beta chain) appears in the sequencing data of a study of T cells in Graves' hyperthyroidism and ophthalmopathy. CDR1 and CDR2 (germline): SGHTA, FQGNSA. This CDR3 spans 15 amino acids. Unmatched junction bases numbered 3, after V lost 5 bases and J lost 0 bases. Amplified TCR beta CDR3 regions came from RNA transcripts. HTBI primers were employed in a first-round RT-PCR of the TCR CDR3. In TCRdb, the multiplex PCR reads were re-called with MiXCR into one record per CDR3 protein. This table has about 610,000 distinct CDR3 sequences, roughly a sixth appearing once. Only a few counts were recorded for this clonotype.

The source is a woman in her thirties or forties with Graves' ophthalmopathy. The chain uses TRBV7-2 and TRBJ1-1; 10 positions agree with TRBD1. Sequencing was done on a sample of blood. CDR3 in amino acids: CASSRTGGLNTEAFF. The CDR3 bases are TGTGCCAGCAGCAGGACAGGGGGTCTGAACACTGAAGCTTTCTTT.